This T cell receptor (beta chain) is drawn from a study of blood T cell repertoires in COVID-19. Across the whole study: Both acute and convalescent COVID-19 samples were obtained from the United States, Italy and Spain. Sample material is recorded as cDNA or gDNA derived from T cells, B-cell-depleted T cells, or PBMCs.

Which cohort a participant joined came from the clinical history participants gave. V lost 1 base to trimming and J lost 4 bases; unmatched junction nucleotides: 12. This CDR3 has 17 amino acids. In the authors' workflow: Amplifying reference gene primers gave estimates of nucleated cell counts. Only in-frame clones appear in the TCRdb table, and some are missing; sequencing was by immunoSEQ multiplex PCR. V and J calls and clone size follow that table, whereas D and trimming were derived from the DNA. In the table there are about 180,000 clones, more than 70% of which are singletons. This TCR derives from a woman aged 25 to 45 who had recovered from COVID-19. Input material: PBMCs or T cells enriched from blood (not recorded which). The chain has TRBV23-1 and TRBJ2-7; TRBD1 matches 8 bases. TRBV23-1 is an ORF; its function is uncertain. The CDR3 spells CASSQCRGRSSIYEQYF. For the CDR3, the DNA is TGCGCCAGCAGTCAATGCAGGGGGCGTTCTTCTATTTACGAGCAGTACTTC.